Below, 27 T cell receptor beta chains from the same sample are listed, as sequenced in a study of blood T cell repertoires in COVID-19. Produced via immunoSEQ multiplex PCR; TCRdb's table is partial and in-frame only. The data show about 140,000 clones, with around 80% seen just once and 4.5% held by the top ten. The specimen was peripheral blood. These receptors were obtained from a woman of 80 years or more with active or convalescent COVID-19.

The chain carries TRBV10-3 and TRBJ1-2, with D possibly matching TRBD1 (6 bases). V lost 0 bases, J lost 4 bases, and 12 bases lay in between. The CDR3 contains 15 residues. In germline, CDR1 is ENHRY, CDR2 SYGVKD. In nucleotides, the CDR3 is TGTGCCATCAGTGAGTCGACAGGTTTGATCTATGGCTACACCTTC. Its protein product is CAISESTGLIYGYTF.

The chain uses TRBV4-2 and TRBJ1-5; D unresolved. The V gene's germline CDR1 is LGHNA and CDR2 YNFKEQ. The length of the CDR3 is 13 residues. V was cut by 0 bases and J by 7 bases, with 7 bases left in between. The CDR3 protein is CASSQDLRQPQHF. In nucleotides, the CDR3 is TGTGCCAGCAGCCAAGATCTGAGGCAGCCCCAGCATTTT.

V and J are TRBV10-3 and TRBJ2-1, with D maybe TRBD1 (6 bases). This CDR3 spans 14 amino acids. V dropped 4 bases and J dropped 5 bases, with 12 bases sitting between them. Germline CDR1 is ENHRY and CDR2 is SYGVKD. In nucleotides, the CDR3 is TGTGCCATCAGTGGTACAGGGCAGGACAATGAGCAGTTCTTC. Its protein product is CAISGTGQDNEQFF.

This chain uses TRBV9 with TRBJ1-5, with unresolved D. Trimming cost V 0 bases and J 10 bases, with 11 bases left between them. There are 13 residues in the CDR3. Germline-derived CDR1 and CDR2 are SGDLS and YYNGEE. For the CDR3, the DNA is TGTGCCAGCAGCGTAGATGACGGAGGTCCCCAGCATTTT. This codes for CASSVDDGGPQHF.

V is TRBV9 and J is TRBJ1-2; the D is unclear. This CDR3 comprises 15 residues. The V gene's germline CDR1 is SGDLS and CDR2 YYNGEE. V was clipped by 6 bases and J by 5 bases, with 20 bases between them. The CDR3 reads CASNLGGQDKYGYTF. Written as DNA, the CDR3 is TGTGCCAGCAACCTGGGAGGGCAAGATAAATATGGCTACACCTTC.

The V gene is TRBV6-5, the J gene TRBJ1-2, with TRBD1 matching over 7 bases. Germline lookup yields CDR1 MNHEY and CDR2 SVGAGI. The V gene end was trimmed by 6 bases and the J gene end by 5 bases; junction bases not matched to a gene: 9. This CDR3 has 14 residues. The CDR3 reads CASRQGSIGYGYTF. The CDR3 DNA sequence: TGTGCCAGCAGACAGGGGTCCATTGGGTATGGCTACACCTTC.

The chain recombines TRBV10-3 with TRBJ1-2; tentative D call: TRBD1 (6 bases). The CDR3 is made up of 12 amino acids. Germline V gives CDR1 ENHRY, CDR2 SYGVKD. V was shortened by 2 bases and J by 5 bases, with 6 bases between the two germline ends. The DNA for the CDR3 is TGTGCCATCAGTGAGGGGACATATGGCTACACCTTC. Translating it yields CAISEGTYGYTF.

V and J are TRBV5-1 and TRBJ2-1, with TRBD2 matching over 8 bases. CDR3 size: 16 residues. Per germline, CDR1 SGHRS and CDR2 YFSETQ. J was trimmed by 8 bases and V by 2 bases; bases with no gene match: 12. The CDR3 sequence: CASSLTGLGVLDEQFF. CDR3 sequence (DNA): TGCGCCAGCAGCTTAACGGGACTAGGAGTGCTCGATGAGCAGTTCTTC.

This chain connects TRBV5-8 to TRBJ2-7, with D hard to call. Looked up from germline, CDR1 is SGHTS and CDR2 is YDEGEE. V lost 3 bases and J lost 4, with 11 bases in between. The CDR3 is 13 amino acids. For the CDR3, the DNA is TGTGCCAGCAGCTCGTGGGCTTGGTACGAGCAGTACTTC. Its translation: CASSSWAWYEQYF.

The rearrangement links TRBV2 to TRBJ1-6; D might be TRBD1 (5 bases). Trimming stripped 3 bases from V and 3 bases from J, with 15 bases between. This CDR3 spans 17 amino acids. Germline CDR1 reads SNHLY; CDR2 reads FYNNEI. In DNA form, the CDR3 reads TGTGCCAGCAGTGACGGGGGGTTTGGTCTCTATAATTCACCCCTCCACTTT. It is translated as CASSDGGFGLYNSPLHF. Based on the CDR3 plus reference TRBV2 and TRBJ1-6, the full variable domain is EPEVTQTPSHQVTQMGQEVILRCVPISNHLYFYWYRQILGQKVEFLVSFYNNEISEKSEIFDDQFSVERPDGSNFTLKIRSTKLEDSAMYFCASSDGGFGLYNSPLHFGNGTRLTVT.

This chain uses TRBV5-5 with TRBJ1-6; 11 bases agree with TRBD1. Trimming took 3 bases from V and 10 from J; bases not matched to a gene: 9. CDR1 is SGHKS, CDR2 YYEKEE, per germline (reference sequence). The length of the CDR3 is 16 residues. DNA for the CDR3: TGTGCCAGCAGCTCCATCACGGACAGGGGGCTATCACCCCTCCACTTT. It specifies CASSSITDRGLSPLHF.

The chain links TRBV5-5 to TRBJ1-2; D perhaps matches TRBD1 (6 bases). V gave up 3 bases and J gave up 3 bases, with 15 bases separating them. CDR1 and CDR2 (germline): SGHKS, YYEKEE (reference sequence). The CDR3 covers 15 residues. CDR3 sequence (DNA): TGTGCCAGCAGCTCCGGACAGTCCACGTACTATGGCTACACCTTC. This sequence encodes CASSSGQSTYYGYTF.

This chain connects TRBV29-1 to TRBJ1-2; TRBD1 might be the D (6 bases). CDR3 length: 14 amino acids. V was trimmed by 7 bases and J by 3 bases, leaving 18 bases between them. CDR1 and CDR2 from the germline V gene are SQVTM and ANQGSEA. The CDR3 nucleotides read TGCAGCGCCCAAGGGGGGGCAGGGGACTATGGCTACACCTTC. Translated: CSAQGGAGDYGYTF.

In nucleotides, the CDR3 is TGCGCCAGCAGCCAAGATTGGGGGGTCTCCTACGAGCAGTACTTC. Its translation: CASSQDWGVSYEQYF. The chain employs TRBV4-3 and TRBJ2-7; a possible D gene is TRBD2 (6 bases). The ends were cut back, 0 bases at V and 0 bases at J, with 9 bases in the middle. Looked up from germline, CDR1 is LGHNA and CDR2 is YSLEER. CDR3 length equals 15 residues.

This sequence joins TRBV28 and TRBJ2-1; no clear D gene. From germline, CDR1 is MDHEN and CDR2 SYDVKM. This CDR3 spans 13 amino acids. Trimming cost V 5 bases and J 7 bases, with 12 bases left between them. In nucleotides, the CDR3 is TGTGCCAGCAGTGGATACACGAGGAATGAGCAGTTCTTC. Its protein is CASSGYTRNEQFF.

This clone showed up just a few times. CDR3 sequence reads: CASSRDRDYGYTF. CDR3 bases: TGTGCCAGCAGCCGGGATCGGGACTATGGCTACACCTTC. The gene calls are TRBV5-6 and TRBJ1-2; D not resolved. The CDR3 length is 13 residues. Trimming removed 4 bases at V and 3 bases at J, with 10 bases between. Germline V CDR1 and CDR2: SGHDT, YYEEEE. Combining the CDR3 with reference TRBV5-6 and TRBJ1-2 gives the whole variable domain DAGVTQSPTHLIKTRGQQVTLRCSPKSGHDTVSWYQQALGQGPQFIFQYYEEEERQRGNFPDRFSGHQFPNYSSELNVNALLLGDSALYLCASSRDRDYGYTFGSGTRLTVV.

This clone showed up just a few times. The J gene is TRBJ1-2, the V gene TRBV28, with D uncertain. Germline V CDR1 and CDR2: MDHEN, SYDVKM. The length of the CDR3 is 11 residues. The germline V and J ends were trimmed by 7 bases and 8 bases, with 11 bases remaining between them. Here the CDR3 DNA reads TGTGCCAGCAACGGAGGAGGAGGCTACACCTTC. It yields the protein CASNGGGGYTF.

CDR3 in amino acids: CASSYEAGINYGYTF. CDR3 nucleotides: TGTGCCAGCAGTTACGAGGCGGGAATTAACTATGGCTACACCTTC. J is TRBJ1-2 and V is TRBV6-6; D uncertain. The germline gives CDR1 MNHNY, CDR2 SVGAGI (reference sequence). This CDR3 contains 15 residues. V dropped 2 bases and J dropped 1 base, with 11 bases sitting between them.

CDR3 nucleotides: TGTGCCAGCAGCGAATGGGGACAAGATAATTCACCCCTCCACTTT. As protein: CASSEWGQDNSPLHF. The chain links TRBV7-9 to TRBJ1-6, with TRBD1 as a possible D gene (6 bases). This CDR3 region has 15 residues. The germline V and J ends were trimmed by 5 bases and 5 bases, with 13 bases remaining between them. Germline assignment: CDR1 SEHNR and CDR2 FQNEAQ (reference sequence).

The chain uses TRBV30 and TRBJ1-2; D is ambiguous. The germline gives CDR1 GTSNPN, CDR2 SVGIG (reference sequence). The V and J ends lost 8 bases and 4 bases respectively, with 11 bases between them. This CDR3 is built from 11 residues. CDR3 in DNA: TGTGCCCGGTCGGCGGCCTATGGCTACACCTTC. This sequence encodes CARSAAYGYTF.

This clone occurred many times. The chain recombines TRBV3-1 (or the pseudogene TRBV3-2) with TRBJ1-1; D perhaps matches TRBD1 (6 bases). Trimming removed 0 bases from V and 0 bases from J, with 8 bases in between. CDR3 length: 15 amino acids. The germline V gene has CDR1 LGHDT and CDR2 YNNKEL (reference sequence). The CDR3 region has the DNA TGTGCCAGCAGCCAAGAGCAGGGGTTGAACACTGAAGCTTTCTTT. This encodes CASSQEQGLNTEAFF.

The V call is TRBV21-1, the J call TRBJ2-6; TRBD1, the table's D call, lacks a check against the DNA. TRBV21-1 is deemed a pseudogene. CDR3 length: 20 residues. The CDR3 DNA follows: TGTGCCAGCAGCAAAAATTGGATAGTCCAGTTACAGCTTGGGGCCAACGTCCTGACTTTC. This codes for CASSKNWIVQLQLGANVLTF.

The V and J genes are TRBV2 and TRBJ1-5; D gene uncertain. The V and J ends lost 8 bases and 4 bases respectively, with 12 bases between them. From germline, CDR1 is SNHLY and CDR2 FYNNEI. The CDR3 spans 13 residues. The CDR3 sequence is CASVRVINQPQHF. The CDR3 DNA reads TGTGCCAGCGTCCGAGTGATTAATCAGCCCCAGCATTTT.

This sequence joins TRBV7-9 and TRBJ2-1, with D possibly being TRBD2 (5 bases). The CDR3 has 12 residues. Looked up from germline, CDR1 is SEHNR and CDR2 is FQNEAQ (reference sequence). Trimming cost V 8 bases and J 6 bases, with 11 bases left between them. The CDR3 reads CASFRGRNEQFF. The CDR3 DNA sequence: TGTGCCAGCTTCCGGGGTCGCAATGAGCAGTTCTTC.

This clone was seen a single time. V gene TRBV12-3 or TRBV12-4 combines with J gene TRBJ1-2; possibly TRBD1 for D (5 bases). This CDR3 comprises 12 residues. V gave up 6 bases and J gave up 8 bases, with 13 bases separating them. The CDR3 loop is CASSLSWGGYTF. CDR3 DNA sequence: TGTGCCAGCAGCCTAAGTTGGGGCGGCTACACCTTC.

The chain recombines TRBV7-2 with TRBJ2-7; no firm D call. The CDR3 loop spans 15 amino acids. Germline V gene lookup returns CDR1 SGHTA and CDR2 FQGNSA. Between the trimmed V and J ends, which lost 1 base and 3 bases, there was a span of 13 bases. The CDR3 sequence: CASSLDLTAFYEQYF. DNA for the CDR3: TGTGCCAGCAGCTTAGATCTAACAGCTTTCTACGAGCAGTACTTC.

This clone was picked up a small number of times. The chain carries TRBV7-3 and TRBJ2-1, with TRBD2 as a possible D gene (5 bases). CDR1 and CDR2 (germline): SGHTA, FQGTGA. This CDR3 comprises 11 residues. Trimming left V 5 bases short and J 10 bases short, with 9 bases between. CDR3 nucleotides: TGTGCCAGCAGCGACTATTCGGAGCAGTTCTTC. Its translation: CASSDYSEQFF. Combining the CDR3 with reference TRBV7-3 and TRBJ2-1 gives the whole variable domain GAGVSQTPSNKVTEKGKYVELRCDPISGHTALYWYRQSLGQGPEFLIYFQGTGAADDSGLPNDRFFAVRPEGSVSTLKIQRTERGDSAVYLCASSDYSEQFFGPGTRLTVL.